This T cell receptor (beta chain) was sequenced during a study of blood T cell repertoires in COVID-19. Overall study: The United States, Italy and Spain were the sources of the acute and convalescent COVID-19 samples.

This CDR3 has 16 residues. The V end lost 5 bases, the J end lost 2 bases, and 18 bases lay between the germline ends. CDR1 SGHTA and CDR2 FQGTGA come from the germline V gene. Cohorts were assigned according to the clinical history that participants reported. How the authors handled the data: Reference gene primer amplification gave nucleated cell count estimates. Libraries were prepared by immunoSEQ multiplex PCR; TCRdb keeps only in-frame clonotypes and omits some of them. V and J calls and clone size are copied from that table; D and trimming were computed from the DNA. Altogether approximately 250,000 clones are present, 85% being singletons, with the ten largest covering 9.1%.

V and J are TRBV7-3 and TRBJ1-2; a possible D gene is TRBD1 (6 bases). The sample consisted of PBMCs or T cells enriched from blood (not recorded which). The TCR was taken from a woman aged 45-65 years with acute COVID-19. DNA of the CDR3: TGTGCCAGCAGCCCCGGTGCGACAGGATTAAACTATGGCTACACCTTC. Translating it yields CASSPGATGLNYGYTF.